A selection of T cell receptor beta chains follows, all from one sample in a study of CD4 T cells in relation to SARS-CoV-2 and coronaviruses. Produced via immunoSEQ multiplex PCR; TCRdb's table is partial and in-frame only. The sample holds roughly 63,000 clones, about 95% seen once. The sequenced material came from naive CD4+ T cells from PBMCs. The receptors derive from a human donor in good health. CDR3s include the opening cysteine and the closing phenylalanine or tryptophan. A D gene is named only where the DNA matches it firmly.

CDR3nt: TGCGCCAGCCACTTTGGGGGGGGGAACACTGAAGCTTTCTTT; CDR3aa: CASHFGGGNTEAFF; j_gene: TRBJ1-1; d_gene: NA; v_gene: TRBV5-1
CDR3nt: TGTGCCAGCAGCCGTCGCCTGGACGCATCCTACGAGCAGTACTTC; CDR3aa: CASSRRLDASYEQYF; j_gene: TRBJ2-7; d_gene: NA; v_gene: TRBV9
CDR3nt: TGTGCCAGCAGTCTACTAGCAAGGAGTGAGACCCAGTACTTC; CDR3aa: CASSLLARSETQYF; j_gene: TRBJ2-5; d_gene: NA; v_gene: TRBV28
CDR3nt: TGTGCCAGCAGCGTACGGGAGTGGGAGACCCAGTACTTC; CDR3aa: CASSVREWETQYF; j_gene: TRBJ2-5; d_gene: NA; v_gene: TRBV11-3
CDR3nt: TGTGCCAGCAGCCAAGTTCTTCCCGGTACGATCTCCGAGCAGTACTTC; CDR3aa: CASSQVLPGTISEQYF; j_gene: TRBJ2-7; d_gene: NA; v_gene: TRBV3-1/TRBV3-2
CDR3nt: TGTGCCAGCTCAACGGTTATCTCTGGAAACACCATATATTTT; CDR3aa: CASSTVISGNTIYF; j_gene: TRBJ1-3; d_gene: NA; v_gene: TRBV18
CDR3nt: TGTGCCAGTTCTCGCAGGGATAACAATCAGCCCCAGCATTTT; CDR3aa: CASSRRDNNQPQHF; j_gene: TRBJ1-5; d_gene: NA; v_gene: TRBV19
CDR3nt: TGTGCCAGCAGTTCCGGGACCAAAGCGGGTGAAAAACTGTTTTTT; CDR3aa: CASSSGTKAGEKLFF; j_gene: TRBJ1-4; d_gene: NA; v_gene: TRBV28
CDR3nt: TGTGCCAGCAGCCCTCGACAGGGGGCGAACTCACCCCTCCACTTT; CDR3aa: CASSPRQGANSPLHF; j_gene: TRBJ1-6; d_gene: TRBD1; v_gene: TRBV6-6
CDR3nt: TGTGCCAGCAGTGGTCTAGGGGGCGCTCCGTACGAGCAGTACTTC; CDR3aa: CASSGLGGAPYEQYF; j_gene: TRBJ2-7; d_gene: TRBD1; v_gene: TRBV2